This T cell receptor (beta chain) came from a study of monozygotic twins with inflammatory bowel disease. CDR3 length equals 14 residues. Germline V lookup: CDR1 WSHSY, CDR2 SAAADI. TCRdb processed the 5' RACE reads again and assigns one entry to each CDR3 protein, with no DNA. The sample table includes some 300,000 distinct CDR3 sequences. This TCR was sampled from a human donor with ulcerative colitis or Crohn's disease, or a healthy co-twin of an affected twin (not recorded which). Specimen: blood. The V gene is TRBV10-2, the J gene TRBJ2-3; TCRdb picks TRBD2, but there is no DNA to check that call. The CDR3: CASILAGGTDTQYF.